These 27 T cell receptor beta chains were all obtained from the same sample, sequenced in a study of T and B cells in COVID-19 patients. Multiplex PCR with BIOMED2 TRB-A/B primer pools amplified TRB rearrangements. TCRdb ran MiXCR on the multiplex PCR reads and lists one entry per CDR3 protein. The repertoire holds about 4,100 distinct CDR3 sequences, with about 25% as singletons. TRB was amplified from around 250-500 ng of blood genomic DNA. The sample was blood. The receptors were gathered from a human donor with active COVID-19.

This clonotype came up a few times. V is TRBV6-6 and J is TRBJ2-3; 11 bases line up with TRBD2. The germline V gene has CDR1 MNHNY and CDR2 SVGAGI (reference sequence). This CDR3 region has 15 residues. Losses at the gene ends were 4 bases for V and 5 bases for J; bases not matched to a gene: 5. Here the CDR3 reads CASSSLAGEIDTQYF. In nucleotides, the CDR3 is TGTGCCAGCAGTTCACTAGCGGGAGAGATAGATACGCAGTATTTT.

About this clonotype: A much larger clone differs by one base, so this may be a read error. The chain carries TRBV6-1 and TRBJ2-3, with no clear D. V was clipped by 2 bases and J by 6 bases, with 18 bases between them. The CDR3 is 16 amino acids. Germline V CDR1 and CDR2: MNHNS, SASEGT. The CDR3 sequence is CASSESALALGDTQYF. The CDR3 DNA reads TGTGCCAGCAGTGAATCGGCCCTGGCCCTGGGGGATACGCAGTATTTT.

In its sample, this clonotype is medium-sized. The chain combines TRBV10-3 with TRBJ2-1, with 10 positions matching TRBD1. V shed 4 bases, J shed 6 bases, and the junction held 15 bases outside the gene matches. Per the germline V gene, CDR1 is ENHRY and CDR2 is SYGVKD. The CDR3 covers 18 residues. Here the CDR3 DNA reads TGTGCCATCAGTGTAGCCATCTGGGGACAGGGGCTCCTCAATGAGCAGTTCTTC. Amino acid sequence: CAISVAIWGQGLLNEQFF.

This clonotype counts as medium-sized. The rearrangement links TRBV12-3 or TRBV12-4 to TRBJ1-5, with D uncertain. V was pared by 6 bases and J by 4 bases, with 10 bases between. This CDR3 has 13 amino acids. The CDR3 region has the DNA TGTGCCAGCAGCCCCGCGACAAATCAGCCCCAGCATTTT. Encoded protein: CASSPATNQPQHF.

J is TRBJ2-3 and V is TRBV10-3; TRBD2 agrees at 10 bases. Losses at the gene ends were 2 bases for V and 2 bases for J; bases not matched to a gene: 10. CDR3 length equals 18 residues. The V gene's germline CDR1 is ENHRY and CDR2 SYGVKD. CDR3 amino acids: CAISERASGGDHTDTQYF. In DNA form, the CDR3 reads TGTGCCATCAGTGAGAGGGCTAGCGGGGGAGATCACACAGATACGCAGTATTTT.

The chain is built from TRBV2 and TRBJ2-2; tentatively, D is TRBD2 (6 bases). The CDR3 is made up of 15 amino acids. V dropped 7 bases and J dropped 5 bases, with 17 bases sitting between them. Germline CDR1 SNHLY, CDR2 FYNNEI. Written as DNA, the CDR3 is TGTGCCAGCAATACGGGGCGGGATGTTACCGGGGAGCTGTTTTTT. This sequence encodes CASNTGRDVTGELFF.

In DNA form, the CDR3 reads TGTGCCAGCAGCTCCTTAGCGGGAGCGAAAGATACGCAGTATTTT. Protein: CASSSLAGAKDTQYF. The chain joins TRBV7-9 to TRBJ2-3; 9 bases agree with TRBD2. There are 15 residues in the CDR3. V was pared by 4 bases and J by 5 bases, with 7 bases of the junction left unmatched. CDR1 and CDR2 (germline): SEHNR, FQNEAQ (reference sequence).

This sequence joins TRBV27 and TRBJ2-3; 10 bases are a match to TRBD1. The CDR3 covers 17 residues. Germline lookup yields CDR1 MNHEY and CDR2 SMNVEV (reference sequence). Losses at the gene ends were 5 bases for V and 4 bases for J; bases not matched to a gene: 12. For the CDR3, the DNA is TGTGCCAGCAGTGAATATAAGGGGACAGGGGTCCCAGATACGCAGTATTTT. Residues: CASSEYKGTGVPDTQYF.

The V gene is TRBV2, the J gene TRBJ2-7, with D perhaps TRBD2 (6 bases). Trimming stripped 0 bases from V and 3 bases from J, with 12 bases between. The germline V gene encodes CDR1 SNHLY and CDR2 FYNNEI. CDR3 length: 15 residues. CDR3 DNA sequence: TGTGCCAGCAGTGAAGCGGGGACTGGATACTACGAGCAGTACTTC. This encodes CASSEAGTGYYEQYF.

This clonotype has a single count. This could be a read error, since a much larger clone is one nucleotide away. The chain joins TRBV6-5 to TRBJ1-5, with TRBD1 matching over 7 bases. The CDR3 consists of 14 residues. V was clipped by 6 bases and J by 0 bases; unmatched bases: 2. Germline V gene lookup returns CDR1 MNHEY and CDR2 SVGAGI. This CDR3 is CASSRDSSNQPQHF. CDR3 coding DNA: TGTGCCAGCAGCCGGGACAGTAGCAATCAGCCCCAGCATTTT.

Regarding this clonotype: A much more abundant neighbour one base away suggests this may be a read error. The chain links TRBV6-1 to TRBJ2-7; 9 bases fit TRBD1. Germline values: CDR1 MNHNS, CDR2 SASEGT. This CDR3 comprises 15 residues. V shed 4 bases and J 2 bases; nucleotides not matched to a gene: 6. CDR3 sequence reads: CASSVTGGPPYEQYF. The DNA of the CDR3 is TGTGCCAGCAGTGTAACAGGGGGCCCCCCCTACGAGCAGTACTTC.

This clonotype is medium-sized in the sample. V usage is TRBV19 and J usage is TRBJ2-7; TRBD2 aligns across 12 bases. There are 13 residues in the CDR3. V gave up 6 bases and J gave up 3 bases; unmatched junction bases: 0. CDR1 is LNHDA and CDR2 is SQIVND in the germline V gene (reference sequence). CDR3 nucleotide sequence: TGTGCCAGTAGACTAGCGGGAGGCTACGAGCAGTACTTC. It encodes CASRLAGGYEQYF.

This clonotype qualifies as medium-sized. The chain has TRBV18 and TRBJ2-1; D is uncertain. Germline V gives CDR1 KGHSH, CDR2 LQKENI. The length of the CDR3 is 11 residues. V gave up 2 bases and J gave up 8 bases, with 4 bases separating them. Here the CDR3 reads CASSPTYEQFF. Here the CDR3 DNA reads TGTGCCAGCTCACCAACCTATGAGCAGTTCTTC.

Sample share makes this clonotype medium-sized (0.01 to 0.1%). V usage is TRBV6-1 and J usage is TRBJ2-3; no reliable D call. The CDR3 runs to 12 residues. The V gene lost 9 bases and the J gene lost 2 bases, with 9 bases spanning the gap. Looked up from germline, CDR1 is MNHNS and CDR2 is SASEGT. CDR3 sequence reads: CASRLVTDTQYF. Written as DNA, the CDR3 is TGTGCCAGTAGACTCGTCACAGATACGCAGTATTTT.

This clonotype rates as medium-sized. The CDR3 here is CASSWGTSGSYFYNEQFF. The CDR3 DNA reads as TGTGCCAGCAGCTGGGGGACTAGCGGGAGCTACTTCTACAATGAGCAGTTCTTC. The chain couples TRBV5-4 to TRBJ2-1; 14 positions agree with TRBD2. Germline assignment: CDR1 SGHNT and CDR2 YYREEE (reference sequence). This CDR3 comprises 18 residues. V lost 3 bases and J lost 3; bases outside the gene matches: 8.

The rearrangement uses TRBV5-6 and TRBJ2-7, with TRBD1 matching over 9 bases. Per the germline V gene, CDR1 is SGHDT and CDR2 is YYEEEE. Trimming cost V 7 bases and J 2 bases; bases outside gene matches: 10. The CDR3 runs 15 residues. The CDR3 loop reads CASFRTGDAAYEQYF. CDR3 DNA: TGTGCCAGCTTCCGGACAGGGGACGCCGCCTACGAGCAGTACTTC.

CDR3 sequence: CSAMTATSGVGYNEQFF. The CDR3 DNA reads TGCAGTGCCATGACCGCGACTAGCGGCGTCGGATACAATGAGCAGTTCTTC. The chain employs TRBV20-1 and TRBJ2-1; TRBD2 matches at 9 bases. The CDR3 covers 17 residues. The germline V gene encodes CDR1 DFQATT and CDR2 SNEGSKA (reference sequence). Trimming removed 6 bases from V and 4 bases from J; junction bases left unmatched: 16.

This clonotype is categorized as medium-sized. The gene calls are TRBV6-6 and TRBJ2-6, with D uncertain. Per germline, CDR1 MNHNY and CDR2 SVGAGI (reference sequence). The CDR3 runs to 10 residues. V dropped 8 bases and J dropped 11 bases, with 7 bases sitting between them. The CDR3 DNA sequence: TGTGCCAGCTCCCGGGACGTCCTGACTTTC. Translating gives CASSRDVLTF.

The chain has TRBV20-1 and TRBJ1-1; D unresolved. The CDR3 spans 12 residues. Germline V gives CDR1 DFQATT, CDR2 SNEGSKA (reference sequence). Trimming took off 5 bases at V and 0 bases at J, with 7 bases between the two ends. The CDR3 is CSAPRLNTEAFF. In nucleotides, the CDR3 is TGCAGTGCTCCCAGACTGAACACTGAAGCTTTCTTT.

This clonotype is labeled as medium-sized. V and J are TRBV5-5 and TRBJ2-7, with D maybe TRBD2 (6 bases). The CDR3 is made up of 14 amino acids. V gave up 4 bases and J gave up 2 bases, with 13 bases separating them. CDR1 and CDR2 (germline): SGHKS, YYEKEE (reference sequence). The CDR3 DNA sequence: TGTGCCAGCAGCCCCTCGGAGGGAACCTACGAGCAGTACTTC. The encoded protein is CASSPSEGTYEQYF.

This clonotype was found once. The chain recombines TRBV29-1 with TRBJ1-6, with D possibly TRBD1 on 5 matching bases. The CDR3 has 13 residues. Germline CDR1 SQVTM, CDR2 ANQGSEA. V gave up 4 bases and J gave up 8 bases, with 12 bases separating them. CDR3 region: CSVAGGGDSPLHF. CDR3 in DNA: TGCAGCGTTGCCGGGGGGGGGGATTCACCCCTCCACTTT.

This chain links TRBV6-2 or TRBV6-3 with TRBJ1-5; D may be TRBD1 (5 bases). The CDR3 extends over 14 amino acids. Per the germline V gene, CDR1 is MNHEY and CDR2 is SVGEGT. The ends were cut back, 10 bases at V and 1 base at J, with 14 bases in the middle. CDR3 in DNA: TGTGCCACCGGGCGGGGGACGAGCAATCAGCCCCAGCATTTT. Protein sequence: CATGRGTSNQPQHF.

This clonotype was observed a few times. The chain couples TRBV7-9 to TRBJ2-2; D not resolved. Trimming stripped 2 bases from V and 8 bases from J, with 3 bases between. Germline V CDR1 and CDR2: SEHNR, FQNEAQ (reference sequence). The CDR3 spans 11 residues. The CDR3: CASSLSGELFF. In DNA, the CDR3 is TGTGCCAGCAGCTTATCAGGGGAGCTGTTTTTT. Full variable domain (remainder filled in from reference TRBV7-9 and TRBJ2-2): DTGVSQNPRHKITKRGQNVTFRCDPISEHNRLYWYRQTLGQGPEFLTYFQNEAQLEKSRLLSDRFSAERPKGSFSTLEIQRTEQGDSAMYLCASSLSGELFFGEGSRLTVL.

By share, this clonotype counts as medium-sized. The gene calls are TRBV6-2 or TRBV6-3 and TRBJ2-1; the match to TRBD2 covers 7 bases. Germline assignment: CDR1 MNHEY and CDR2 SVGEGT. There are 15 residues in the CDR3. The V gene end was trimmed by 7 bases and the J gene end by 5 bases; junction bases not matched to a gene: 11. In DNA, the CDR3 is TGTGCCAGCACCCCGCCCTCGGGGGGTCACAATGAGCAGTTCTTC. Translating it yields CASTPPSGGHNEQFF.

With regard to this clonotype: At one of its ends the junction is not consistent with the germline gene, which may arise from a read error. The CDR3 DNA reads as TGCGCCAGCAATGAGGGTTTCAACACTGAAGCTTTCTTT. Its protein is CASNEGFNTEAFF. The chain links TRBV5-6 to TRBJ1-1; D is unresolved. This CDR3 contains 13 residues. Germline CDR1 is SGHDT and CDR2 is YYEEEE.

In its sample, this clonotype ranks as medium-sized (0.01 to 0.1%). The V and J genes are TRBV11-1 and TRBJ2-3; the D call may be TRBD1 or TRBD2 (5 bases each). Per germline, CDR1 SGHAT and CDR2 FQDESV (reference sequence). This CDR3 spans 14 amino acids. V shed 3 bases and J shed 6 bases, with 13 bases lying between them. CDR3: CASSLQGWGDTQYF. CDR3 DNA sequence: TGTGCCAGCAGCTTGCAGGGATGGGGGGATACGCAGTATTTT.

By sample fraction, this clonotype is medium-sized (0.01 to 0.1%). The chain uses TRBV15 and TRBJ1-2; D is ambiguous. Trimming removed 3 bases at V and 8 bases at J, with 13 bases between. The CDR3 loop spans 13 amino acids. CDR1 and CDR2 from the germline V gene are LNHNV and YYDKDF (reference sequence). The CDR3 DNA reads TGTGCCACCAGCAGGCAGGCGGGTGACGGCTACACCTTC. Amino acid sequence: CATSRQAGDGYTF.